This T cell receptor (beta chain) was obtained from a study of identical twins. This clonotype was picked up many times. Its antigen is not known. Each CDR3 protein is one row after TCRdb ran MiXCR on the 5' RACE reads. The sample yields approximately 690,000 distinct CDR3 sequences, approximately 6% seen once. General observations from the study: Alpha sequences out of frame and shared by twins had excess low generation probability. The models gave estimates that fell short of the out-of-frame TCR alpha sharing seen in monozygotic twins. Twins' excess sharing was less marked for out-of-frame beta sequences.

This clonotype was obtained from a man aged 18 to 30 in good health. The sample taken for sequencing was naive T cells sorted from blood.

The CDR3 coding sequence is TGTGCCAGCAGCTTAGCGGTAGCCAAAAACATTCAGTACTTC. Its translation: CASSLAVAKNIQYF. V usage is TRBV7-9 and J usage is TRBJ2-4; D is unresolved. Germline V lookup: CDR1 SEHNR, CDR2 FQNEAQ (reference sequence). Between the trimmed V and J ends, which lost 0 bases and 0 bases, there was a span of 3 bases. The CDR3 runs to 14 residues.